The clone carrying this TCR beta chain occurred a few times. Its matching antigen is unknown. This sample is drawn from a study of circulating tumor DNA in untreated peripheral T-cell lymphoma. This CDR3 has 15 amino acids. V lost 5 bases and J lost 2; bases outside the gene matches: 6. Germline CDR1 reads LGHNT; CDR2 reads FRNRAP. Tumor tissue was collected at baseline, before treatment began. The protocol was immunoSEQ multiplex PCR, while the TCRdb copy is restricted to in-frame clones and leaves out a portion. The table has about 2,200 clones, over 70% seen once; the top ten hold 45% to 70%. Whole-study findings and limits: Tumor-specific clonotypes were found in 76% of patients.

The V and J genes are TRBV12-5 and TRBJ2-5, with 9 bases fitting TRBD2. The receptor's source is a human donor with peripheral T-cell lymphoma. Material: tumor tissue. The CDR3 DNA follows: TGTGCTAGTGGTAATAGCGGGAGCCTTCAAGAGACCCAGTACTTC. Protein sequence: CASGNSGSLQETQYF.